One and the same sample provided the 11 T cell receptor beta chains below, sequenced in a study of technical replicates of blood from several donors. Clones were sequenced by immunoSEQ multiplex PCR, and TCRdb holds only the in-frame ones, with some missing. The sample includes around 70,000 clones, approximately 94% of them seen just once. The sequenced material came from T cells isolated from PBMCs. The receptors stem from a human donor in good health.

The rearrangement joins TRBV19 to TRBJ2-7; possible D gene TRBD1, 6 bases. Trimming took 9 bases from V and 4 from J, leaving 16 bases between them. The CDR3 is 13 amino acids. Germline assignment: CDR1 LNHDA and CDR2 SQIVND (reference sequence). CDR3 region: CASSAGTNYEQYF. The CDR3 region has the DNA TGTGCCAGCTCGGCCGGGACAAATTACGAGCAGTACTTC.

V and J are TRBV7-2 and TRBJ1-2; D remains unclear. The CDR3 has 13 residues. Trimming shortened V by 8 bases and J by 4 bases, and 14 bases separated the two germline ends. Germline V lookup: CDR1 SGHTA, CDR2 FQGNSA. The CDR3 reads CASVSELPYGYTF. Here the CDR3 DNA reads TGTGCCAGCGTTTCGGAGCTACCCTATGGCTACACCTTC.

The chain has TRBV7-9 and TRBJ2-7, with TRBD1 matching 10 bases. The germline V gene has CDR1 SEHNR and CDR2 FQNEAQ (reference sequence). This CDR3 has 16 residues. V lost 5 bases, J lost 3 bases, and 10 bases stayed unmatched. CDR3 loop: CASSISPGQGNYEQYF. In nucleotides, the CDR3 is TGTGCCAGCAGCATATCTCCGGGACAGGGGAACTACGAGCAGTACTTC.

The chain recombines TRBV6-1 with TRBJ1-2; D ambiguous. The CDR3 covers 12 residues. Germline V lookup: CDR1 MNHNS, CDR2 SASEGT. The V end lost 2 bases, the J end lost 6 bases, and 7 bases lay between the germline ends. This chain's CDR3 is CASSERGNGYTF. The CDR3 DNA is TGTGCCAGCAGTGAACGGGGTAATGGCTACACCTTC.

The chain joins TRBV15 to TRBJ1-3, with 8 bases matching TRBD1. The length of the CDR3 is 15 residues. Trimming cost V 6 bases and J 0 bases; bases outside gene matches: 4. Germline V CDR1 and CDR2: LNHNV, YYDKDF (reference sequence). CDR3 DNA: TGTGCCACCAGGAGGGACAGGAGCTCTGGAAACACCATATATTTT. This translates into CATRRDRSSGNTIYF.

J is TRBJ2-1 and V is TRBV28; TRBD2 matches 10 bases. V shed 8 bases, J shed 7 bases, and the junction held 2 bases outside the gene matches. CDR3 length equals 12 residues. Germline V CDR1 and CDR2: MDHEN, SYDVKM. The CDR3 spells CASEREGNEQFF. The CDR3 nucleotides are TGTGCCAGCGAGCGGGAGGGGAATGAGCAGTTCTTC.

The chain employs TRBV11-3 and TRBJ2-5; 10 bases line up with TRBD2. Germline CDR1 is SGHNT and CDR2 is YENEEA. The CDR3 contains 16 residues. V was clipped by 1 base and J by 5 bases; unmatched bases: 7. CDR3 bases: TGTGCCAGCAGCTTAGGGGCTAGCGGGAGCTCGGAGACCCAGTACTTC. Encoded protein: CASSLGASGSSETQYF.

This chain links TRBV4-1 with TRBJ2-3; 13 bases fit TRBD2. The J segment lost 5 bases and the V segment lost 0 bases, leaving 2 bases of the junction unmatched. This CDR3 is built from 16 residues. Germline V gene sequence: CDR1 MGHRA, CDR2 YSYEKL. This chain's CDR3 is CASSQERTSGRDTQYF. For the CDR3, the DNA is TGCGCCAGCAGCCAAGAGAGGACTAGCGGGAGAGATACGCAGTATTTT.

This clone was observed a single time. The junction and the germline gene differ at one end; a read error may be behind it. The V and J genes are TRBV28 and TRBJ1-2, with TRBD1 as a possible D gene (5 bases). Germline CDR1 MDHEN, CDR2 SYDVKM. The CDR3 is made up of 12 amino acids. CDR3 residues: CASGFGGSGYTF. CDR3 bases: TGTGCCAGCGGTTTCGGGGGAAGTGGCTACACCTTC.

The chain employs TRBV4-3 and TRBJ2-7; 7 nucleotides line up with TRBD1. CDR3 length: 14 amino acids. The trim removed 1 base at V and 3 bases at J, leaving 3 bases unmatched. Germline loops: CDR1 LGHNA, CDR2 YSLEER. The CDR3 DNA is TGCGCCAGCAGCCAAGGGACAGGACTCTACGAGCAGTACTTC. This translates into CASSQGTGLYEQYF.

This chain joins TRBV4-2 and TRBJ2-7; TRBD2 agrees at 7 bases. Unmatched junction bases numbered 3, after V lost 7 bases and J lost 0 bases. CDR1 LGHNA and CDR2 YNFKEQ come from the germline V gene. CDR3 size: 13 residues. The CDR3 DNA sequence: TGTGCCAGCACAGGCGGGAGCTCCTACGAGCAGTACTTC. This translates into CASTGGSSYEQYF.